The source of this T cell receptor beta chain is a study of blood T cells in healthy people across ages. The authors extracted at least 5 micrograms of total RNA per sample. This clonotype has more than one count but fewer than ten. The antigen is unknown. Trimming at V came to 5 bases and at J to 6 bases, leaving 7 bases not matched to a gene. This CDR3 region has 14 residues. In germline, CDR1 is SGHTA, CDR2 FQGNSA. A J-beta primer mix and a sample-barcoded 5' primer were used in a second PCR of about 6 to 12 cycles. TCRdb ran MiXCR on the 5' RACE reads and lists one entry per CDR3 protein. The sample gives 450,000 to 700,000 distinct CDR3 sequences, 27% of which show up once; about 18% is in the top ten. Regarding the study as a whole: Underestimates were what the diversity estimates from one million T cells were considered to be. Per million T cells, the diversity of TCR beta decreased roughly linearly as age advanced.

The sequencing input was blood. This chain links TRBV7-2 with TRBJ1-2, with 9 bases aligning to TRBD1. The receptor was isolated from a woman in her sixties or seventies in good health. CDR3 sequence reads: CASSSRDRVDGYTF. The CDR3 DNA is TGTGCCAGCAGCAGCCGGGACAGGGTCGATGGCTACACCTTC.